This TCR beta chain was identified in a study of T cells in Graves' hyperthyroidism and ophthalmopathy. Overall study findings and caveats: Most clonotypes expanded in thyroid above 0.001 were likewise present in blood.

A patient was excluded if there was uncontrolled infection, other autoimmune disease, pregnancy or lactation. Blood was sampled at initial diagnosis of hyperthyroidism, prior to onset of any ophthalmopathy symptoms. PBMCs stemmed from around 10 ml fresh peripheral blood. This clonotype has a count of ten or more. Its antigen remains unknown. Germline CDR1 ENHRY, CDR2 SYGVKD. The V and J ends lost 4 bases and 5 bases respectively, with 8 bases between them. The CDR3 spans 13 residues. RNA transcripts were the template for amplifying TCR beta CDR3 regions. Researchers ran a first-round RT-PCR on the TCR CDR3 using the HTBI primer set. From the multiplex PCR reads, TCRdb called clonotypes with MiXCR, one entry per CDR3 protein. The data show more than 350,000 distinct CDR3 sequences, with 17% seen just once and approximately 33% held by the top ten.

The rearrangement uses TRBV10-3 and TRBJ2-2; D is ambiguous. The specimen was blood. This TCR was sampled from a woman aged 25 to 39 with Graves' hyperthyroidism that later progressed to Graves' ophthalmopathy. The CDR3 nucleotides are TGTGCCATCAGTGGTGGTCGGACCGGGGAGCTGTTTTTT. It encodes CAISGGRTGELFF.